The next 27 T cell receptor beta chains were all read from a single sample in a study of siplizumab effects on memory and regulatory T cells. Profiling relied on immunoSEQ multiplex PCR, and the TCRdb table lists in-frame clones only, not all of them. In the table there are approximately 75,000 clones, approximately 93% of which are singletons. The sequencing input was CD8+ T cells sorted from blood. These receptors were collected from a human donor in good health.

CDR3 amino acids: CSVVARGGANTGELFF. The CDR3 region has the DNA TGCAGCGTTGTGGCTAGGGGGGGTGCTAACACCGGGGAGCTGTTTTTT. The rearrangement joins TRBV29-1 to TRBJ2-2, with TRBD2 as a possible D gene (7 bases). Germline V lookup: CDR1 SQVTM, CDR2 ANQGSEA. This CDR3 has 16 residues. Trimming took 4 bases from V and 2 from J, leaving 17 bases between them.

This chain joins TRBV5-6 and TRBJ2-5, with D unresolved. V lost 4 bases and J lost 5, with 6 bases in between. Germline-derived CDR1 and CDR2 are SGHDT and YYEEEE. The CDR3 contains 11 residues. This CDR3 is CASSRSETQYF. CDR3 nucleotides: TGTGCCAGCAGCCGCTCGGAGACCCAGTACTTC.

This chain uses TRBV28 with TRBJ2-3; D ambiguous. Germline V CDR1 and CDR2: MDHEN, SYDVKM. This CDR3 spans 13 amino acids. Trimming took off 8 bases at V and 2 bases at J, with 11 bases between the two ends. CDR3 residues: CASRLPPTDTQYF. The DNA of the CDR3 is TGTGCCAGCCGGCTACCACCCACAGATACGCAGTATTTT. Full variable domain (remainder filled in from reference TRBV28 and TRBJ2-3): DVKVTQSSRYLVKRTGEKVFLECVQDMDHENMFWYRQDPGLGLRLIYFSYDVKMKEKGDIPEGYSVSREKKERFSLILESASTNQTSMYLCASRLPPTDTQYFGPGTRLTVL.

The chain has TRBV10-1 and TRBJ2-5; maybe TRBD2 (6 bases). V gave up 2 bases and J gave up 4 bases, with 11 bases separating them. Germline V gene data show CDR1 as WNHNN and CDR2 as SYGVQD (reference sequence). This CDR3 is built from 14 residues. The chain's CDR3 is CASSEKEGLETQYF. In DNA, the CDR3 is TGCGCCAGCAGTGAGAAGGAGGGCCTAGAGACCCAGTACTTC.

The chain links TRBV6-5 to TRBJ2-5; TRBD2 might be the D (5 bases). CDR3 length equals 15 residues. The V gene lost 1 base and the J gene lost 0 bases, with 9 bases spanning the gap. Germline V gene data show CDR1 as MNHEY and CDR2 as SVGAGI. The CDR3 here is CASSYFRGYQETQYF. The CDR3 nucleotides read TGTGCCAGCAGTTACTTTCGAGGGTACCAAGAGACCCAGTACTTC.

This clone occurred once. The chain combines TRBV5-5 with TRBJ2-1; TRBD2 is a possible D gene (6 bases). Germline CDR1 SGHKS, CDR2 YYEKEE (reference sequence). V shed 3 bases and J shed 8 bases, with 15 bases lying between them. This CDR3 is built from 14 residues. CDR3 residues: CASSWGMGGDEQFF. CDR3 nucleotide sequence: TGTGCCAGCAGCTGGGGAATGGGGGGAGATGAGCAGTTCTTC.

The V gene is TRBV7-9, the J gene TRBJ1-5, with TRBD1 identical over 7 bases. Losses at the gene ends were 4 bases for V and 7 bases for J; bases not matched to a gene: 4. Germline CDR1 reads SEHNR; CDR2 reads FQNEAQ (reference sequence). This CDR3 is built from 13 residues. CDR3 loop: CASSYTGEQPQHF. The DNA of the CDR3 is TGTGCCAGCAGCTATACAGGGGAACAGCCCCAGCATTTT.

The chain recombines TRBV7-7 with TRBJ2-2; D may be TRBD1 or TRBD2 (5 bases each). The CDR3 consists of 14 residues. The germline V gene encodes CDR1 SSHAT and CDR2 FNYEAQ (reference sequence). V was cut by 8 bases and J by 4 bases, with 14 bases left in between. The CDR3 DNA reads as TGTGCCAGCGCTAGAGGGGTGGGCACCGGGGAGCTGTTTTTT. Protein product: CASARGVGTGELFF. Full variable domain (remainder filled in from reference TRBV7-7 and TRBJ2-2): GAGVSQSPRYKVTKRGQDVTLRCDPISSHATLYWYQQALGQGPEFLTYFNYEAQPDKSGLPSDRFSAERPEGSISTLTIQRTEQRDSAMYRCASARGVGTGELFFGEGSRLTVL.

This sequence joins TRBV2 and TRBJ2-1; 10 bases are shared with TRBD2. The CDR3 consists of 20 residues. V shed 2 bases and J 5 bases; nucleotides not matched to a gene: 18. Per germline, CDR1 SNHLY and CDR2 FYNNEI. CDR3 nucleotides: TGTGCCAGCAGTGAATTAGTGGCTAGCGGGGGAGACAGGGAGGACAATGAGCAGTTCTTC. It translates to CASSELVASGGDREDNEQFF.

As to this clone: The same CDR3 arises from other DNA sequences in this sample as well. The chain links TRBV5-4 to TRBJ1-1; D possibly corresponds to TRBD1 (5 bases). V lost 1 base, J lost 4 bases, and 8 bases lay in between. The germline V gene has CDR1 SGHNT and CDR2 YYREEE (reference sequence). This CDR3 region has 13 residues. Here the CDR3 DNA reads TGTGCCAGCAGCTTGCAGGGTAGCACTGAAGCTTTCTTT. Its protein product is CASSLQGSTEAFF.

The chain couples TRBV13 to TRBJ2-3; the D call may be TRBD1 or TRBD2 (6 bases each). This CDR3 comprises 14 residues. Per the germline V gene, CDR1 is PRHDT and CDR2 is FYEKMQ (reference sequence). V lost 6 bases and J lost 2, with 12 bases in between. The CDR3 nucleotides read TGTGCCAGCAGTGCCGGGGGCGACACAGATACGCAGTATTTT. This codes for CASSAGGDTDTQYF.

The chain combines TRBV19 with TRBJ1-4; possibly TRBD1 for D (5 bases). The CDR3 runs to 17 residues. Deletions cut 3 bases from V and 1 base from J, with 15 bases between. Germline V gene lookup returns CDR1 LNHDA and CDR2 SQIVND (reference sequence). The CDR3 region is CASSITVYQGTNEKLFF. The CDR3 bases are TGTGCCAGTAGTATTACGGTCTACCAGGGAACTAATGAAAAACTGTTTTTT.

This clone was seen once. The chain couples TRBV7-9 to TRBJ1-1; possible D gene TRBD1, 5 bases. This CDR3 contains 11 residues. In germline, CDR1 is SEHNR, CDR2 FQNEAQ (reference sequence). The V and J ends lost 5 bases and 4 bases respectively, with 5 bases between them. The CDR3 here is CASSGGTEAFF. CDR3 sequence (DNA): TGTGCCAGCAGCGGGGGCACTGAAGCTTTCTTT.

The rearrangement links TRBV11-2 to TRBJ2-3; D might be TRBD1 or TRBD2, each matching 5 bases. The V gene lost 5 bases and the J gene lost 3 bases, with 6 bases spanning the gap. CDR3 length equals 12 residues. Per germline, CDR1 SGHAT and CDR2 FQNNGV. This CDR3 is CASSGGTDTQYF. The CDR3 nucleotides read TGTGCCAGCAGCGGGGGAACAGATACGCAGTATTTT.

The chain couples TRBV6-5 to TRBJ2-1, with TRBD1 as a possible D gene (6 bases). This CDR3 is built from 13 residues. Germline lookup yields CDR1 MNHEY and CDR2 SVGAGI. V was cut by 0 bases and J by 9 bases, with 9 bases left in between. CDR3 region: CASSYSTGVEQFF. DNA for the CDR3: TGTGCCAGCAGTTACTCGACAGGTGTTGAGCAGTTCTTC.

CDR3 protein: CASSEGTGPLKQYF. In DNA, the CDR3 is TGTGCCAGCAGTGAAGGGACAGGGCCATTAAAGCAGTACTTC. The rearrangement uses TRBV2 and TRBJ2-7; 8 nucleotides align to TRBD1. Germline CDR1 and CDR2: SNHLY and FYNNEI. J lost 8 bases, V lost 1 base, and 7 bases had no gene match. This CDR3 region has 14 residues. The variable domain in full, completed from reference TRBV2 and TRBJ2-7, reads EPEVTQTPSHQVTQMGQEVILRCVPISNHLYFYWYRQILGQKVEFLVSFYNNEISEKSEIFDDQFSVERPDGSNFTLKIRSTKLEDSAMYFCASSEGTGPLKQYFGPGTRLTVT.

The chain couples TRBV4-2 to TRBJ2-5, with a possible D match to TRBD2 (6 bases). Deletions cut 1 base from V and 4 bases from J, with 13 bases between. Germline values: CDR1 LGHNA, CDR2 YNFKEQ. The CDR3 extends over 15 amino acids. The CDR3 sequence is CASSQARGSAETQYF. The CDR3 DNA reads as TGTGCCAGCAGCCAAGCTCGGGGGTCAGCAGAGACCCAGTACTTC.

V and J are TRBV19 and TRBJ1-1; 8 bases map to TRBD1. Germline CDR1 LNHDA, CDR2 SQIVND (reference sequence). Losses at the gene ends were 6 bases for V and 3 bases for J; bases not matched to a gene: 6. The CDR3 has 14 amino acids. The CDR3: CASSLQGAYTEAFF. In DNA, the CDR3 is TGTGCCAGTAGCCTCCAGGGGGCTTACACTGAAGCTTTCTTT.

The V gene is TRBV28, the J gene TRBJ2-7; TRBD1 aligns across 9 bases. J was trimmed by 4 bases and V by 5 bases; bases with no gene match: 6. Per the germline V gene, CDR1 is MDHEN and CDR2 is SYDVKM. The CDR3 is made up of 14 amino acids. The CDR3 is CASSPGQGPYEQYF. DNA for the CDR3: TGTGCCAGCAGTCCGGGACAGGGACCGTACGAGCAGTACTTC.

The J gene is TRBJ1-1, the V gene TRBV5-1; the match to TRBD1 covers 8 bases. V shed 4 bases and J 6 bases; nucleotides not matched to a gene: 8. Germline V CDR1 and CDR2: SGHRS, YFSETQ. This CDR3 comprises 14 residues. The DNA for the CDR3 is TGCGCCAGCAGCCAAGGACAGGGTTGGCCTGAAGCTTTCTTT. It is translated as CASSQGQGWPEAFF.

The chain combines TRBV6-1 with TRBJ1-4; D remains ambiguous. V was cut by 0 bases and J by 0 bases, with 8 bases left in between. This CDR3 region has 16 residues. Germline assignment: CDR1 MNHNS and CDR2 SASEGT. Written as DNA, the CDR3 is TGTGCCAGCAGTGAAGCGCACCGCTCAACTAATGAAAAACTGTTTTTT. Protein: CASSEAHRSTNEKLFF.

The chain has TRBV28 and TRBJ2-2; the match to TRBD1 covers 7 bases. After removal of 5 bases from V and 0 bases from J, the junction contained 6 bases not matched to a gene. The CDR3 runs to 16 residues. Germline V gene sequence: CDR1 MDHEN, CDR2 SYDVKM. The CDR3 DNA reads TGTGCCAGCAGTCCCCGACAGGGCCCGAACACCGGGGAGCTGTTTTTT. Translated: CASSPRQGPNTGELFF.

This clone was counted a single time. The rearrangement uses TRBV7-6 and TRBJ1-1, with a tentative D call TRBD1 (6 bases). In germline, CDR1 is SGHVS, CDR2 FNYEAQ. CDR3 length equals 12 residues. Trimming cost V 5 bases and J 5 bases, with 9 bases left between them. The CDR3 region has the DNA TGTGCCAGCAGCCGAGGGGGGACTGAAGCTTTCTTT. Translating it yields CASSRGGTEAFF.

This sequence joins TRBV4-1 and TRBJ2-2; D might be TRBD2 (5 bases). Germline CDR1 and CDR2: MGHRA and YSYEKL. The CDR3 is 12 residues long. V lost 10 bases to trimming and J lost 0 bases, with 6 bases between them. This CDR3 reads CATGANTGELFF. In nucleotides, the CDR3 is TGCGCCACCGGGGCGAACACCGGGGAGCTGTTTTTT.

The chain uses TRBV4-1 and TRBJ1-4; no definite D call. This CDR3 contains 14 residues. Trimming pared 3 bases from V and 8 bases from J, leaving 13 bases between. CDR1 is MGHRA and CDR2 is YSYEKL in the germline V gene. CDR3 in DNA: TGCGCCAGCAGCCACGGACGGGAAAGGGAAAAACTGTTTTTT. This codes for CASSHGREREKLFF.

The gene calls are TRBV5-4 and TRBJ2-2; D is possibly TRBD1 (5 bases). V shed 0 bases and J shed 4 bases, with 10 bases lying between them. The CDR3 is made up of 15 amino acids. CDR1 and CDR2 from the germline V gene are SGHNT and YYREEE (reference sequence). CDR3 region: CASSLEQVGTGELFF. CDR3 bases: TGTGCCAGCAGCTTGGAACAGGTCGGCACCGGGGAGCTGTTTTTT.

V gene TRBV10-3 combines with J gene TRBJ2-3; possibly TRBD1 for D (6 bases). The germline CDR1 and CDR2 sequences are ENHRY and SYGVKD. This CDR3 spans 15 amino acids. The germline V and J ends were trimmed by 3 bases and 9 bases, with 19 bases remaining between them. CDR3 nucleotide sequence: TGTGCCATCAGTGAACGGGACAATACTTCGCCGACGCAGTATTTT. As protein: CAISERDNTSPTQYF.